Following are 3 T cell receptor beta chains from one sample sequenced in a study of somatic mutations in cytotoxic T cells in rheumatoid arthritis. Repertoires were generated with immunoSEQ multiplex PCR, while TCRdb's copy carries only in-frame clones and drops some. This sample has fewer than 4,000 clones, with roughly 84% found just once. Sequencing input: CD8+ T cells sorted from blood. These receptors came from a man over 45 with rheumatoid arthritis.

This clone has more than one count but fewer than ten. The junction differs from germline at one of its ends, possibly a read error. CDR3 sequence (DNA): TGTGCCAGCAGCTCGTGGACAGAGACTGATGCTTTCTTT. This codes for CASSSWTETDAFF. The V gene is TRBV7-9, the J gene TRBJ1-1; possible D gene TRBD1, 6 bases. Germline V CDR1 and CDR2: SEHNR, FQNEAQ (reference sequence). CDR3 length: 13 residues.

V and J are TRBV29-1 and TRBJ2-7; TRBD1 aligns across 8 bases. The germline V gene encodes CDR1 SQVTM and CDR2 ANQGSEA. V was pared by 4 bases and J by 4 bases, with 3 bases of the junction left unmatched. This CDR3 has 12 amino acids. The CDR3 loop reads CSVVDRVYEQYF. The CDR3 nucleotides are TGCAGCGTTGTGGACAGGGTATACGAGCAGTACTTC.

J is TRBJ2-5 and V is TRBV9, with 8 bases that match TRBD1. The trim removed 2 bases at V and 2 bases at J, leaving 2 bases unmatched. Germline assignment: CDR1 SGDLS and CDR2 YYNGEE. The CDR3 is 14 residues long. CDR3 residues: CASSVRTGQETQYF. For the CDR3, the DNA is TGTGCCAGCAGCGTTAGGACAGGGCAAGAGACCCAGTACTTC. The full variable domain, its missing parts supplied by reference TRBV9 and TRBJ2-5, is DSGVTQTPKHLITATGQRVTLRCSPRSGDLSVYWYQQSLDQGLQFLIQYYNGEERAKGNILERFSAQQFPDLHSELNLSSLELGDSALYFCASSVRTGQETQYFGPGTRLLVL.